The clone carrying this T cell receptor beta chain came up a few times. Its specificity is not known. TCRdb redid the calling of the RT-PCR reads with MiXCR, one entry per CDR3 protein. This sample has hundreds of thousands of distinct CDR3 sequences; 6.5% to 8% occur once, and the top ten carry 10% to 15%. The data originate from a study of response to subunit inactivated influenza vaccine. Looked up from germline, CDR1 is MNHEY and CDR2 is SMNVEV (reference sequence). The CDR3 consists of 15 residues. The junction had 9 bases not matched to a gene; V was cut back by 1 base and J by 6 bases. Study findings and constraints: Authors proposed each seasonal influenza vaccination draws in few new T cells.

The material sequenced was PBMCs from blood, taken around 25 months after vaccination. This sequence originates from a man between 50 and 75 years old who received an inactivated influenza vaccine. J is TRBJ2-7 and V is TRBV27; TRBD2 aligns across 7 bases. This CDR3 is CASSLLRGSRSEQYF. The CDR3 DNA is TGTGCCAGCAGTTTATTACGCGGGAGCCGCAGCGAGCAGTACTTC.